These 7 T cell receptor beta chains originate from one sample sequenced in a study of OX40 agonist ivuxolimab in advanced cancers. The assay was immunoSEQ multiplex PCR, and TCRdb's table has in-frame clones only and misses some. This repertoire shows tens of thousands of clones, 75% to 85% found once; its top ten account for approximately 22%. Sequences were derived from CD4+ or CD8+ T cells sorted from blood, sampled in a trial of the OX40 agonist ivuxolimab. These receptors were taken from an adult with an advanced solid tumor such as melanoma, head and neck, liver or kidney cancer.

A few counts support this clone. This rearrangement joins TRBV4-3 to TRBJ2-2; 14 nucleotides agree with TRBD2. V was clipped by 3 bases and J by 6 bases; unmatched bases: 9. The CDR3 is 18 residues long. Germline CDR1 LGHNA, CDR2 YSLEER. CDR3 region: CASSHLTSGGAEAGELFF. DNA of the CDR3: TGCGCCAGCAGCCACCTGACTAGCGGGGGGGCCGAGGCCGGGGAGCTGTTTTTT.

The chain couples TRBV15 to TRBJ2-7; tentative D call: TRBD1 (5 bases). Germline values: CDR1 LNHNV, CDR2 YYDKDF (reference sequence). This CDR3 is built from 15 residues. V lost 0 bases and J lost 2, with 11 bases in between. The DNA for the CDR3 is TGTGCCACCAGCAGAGATAGGGGTAGAGCCTACGAGCAGTACTTC. Translated: CATSRDRGRAYEQYF.

V is TRBV5-1 and J is TRBJ2-7, with 10 bases aligning to TRBD2. In germline, CDR1 is SGHRS, CDR2 YFSETQ. V shed 5 bases and J 7 bases; nucleotides not matched to a gene: 9. The CDR3 consists of 14 residues. CDR3: CASRTGTSVEEQYF. DNA for the CDR3: TGCGCCAGCAGAACCGGGACTAGCGTTGAAGAGCAGTACTTC.

The chain combines TRBV25-1 with TRBJ2-5; 7 nucleotides line up with TRBD1. CDR1 is MGHDK, CDR2 SYGVNS, per germline. The CDR3 has 15 residues. With V trimmed by 8 bases and J by 2 bases, 11 bases remained unmatched. The CDR3 sequence: CASSLGTEIQETQYF. In DNA, the CDR3 is TGTGCCAGCTCCCTCGGGACAGAGATTCAAGAGACCCAGTACTTC.

This sequence joins TRBV7-9 and TRBJ1-2; 11 nucleotides line up with TRBD1. This CDR3 has 16 residues. Germline CDR1 reads SEHNR; CDR2 reads FQNEAQ (reference sequence). With 2 bases clipped from V and 6 bases from J, the junction kept 8 bases outside the gene matches. The CDR3 DNA reads TGTGCCAGCAGCTTAACTCTGGACAGGGGGCGAGATGGCTACACCTTC. It is translated as CASSLTLDRGRDGYTF.

This clone was observed a single time. The CDR3 is CASSLDRVSETQYF. The DNA of the CDR3 is TGCGCCAGCAGCCTGGACAGGGTCTCGGAGACCCAGTACTTC. The chain has TRBV4-1 and TRBJ2-5; TRBD1 matches at 8 bases. The V gene end was trimmed by 4 bases and the J gene end by 5 bases; junction bases not matched to a gene: 6. The CDR3 is 14 amino acids. Germline-derived CDR1 and CDR2 are MGHRA and YSYEKL.

The chain joins TRBV29-1 to TRBJ1-3, with TRBD1 matching over 9 bases. Germline V gives CDR1 SQVTM, CDR2 ANQGSEA. J lost 4 bases, V lost 4 bases, and 11 bases had no gene match. The CDR3 contains 16 residues. Written as DNA, the CDR3 is TGCAGCGTTGGAGGCCAACAGGGGGCGCGAGGAAACACCATATATTTT. Translation gives CSVGGQQGARGNTIYF.